The sequence of this TCR beta chain was determined in a study of T cells in Graves' hyperthyroidism and ophthalmopathy. As for the study in general: It was at initial diagnosis, before any treatment, that peripheral blood was collected.

This clonotype has ten or more counts. Amplified regions were TCR beta CDR3 sequences from RNA transcripts. First-round RT-PCR with HTBI primers amplified the TCR CDR3 region. A single record per CDR3 protein comes from TCRdb applying MiXCR to the multiplex PCR reads. Found here are fewer than 400,000 distinct CDR3 sequences, around a sixth of them singletons; the top ten hold about 27%. The junction had 7 bases not matched to a gene; V was cut back by 4 bases and J by 0 bases. This CDR3 contains 17 residues. Germline V gene lookup returns CDR1 SGHRS and CDR2 YFSETQ. Among the patients, aged 18 to 65, hyperthyroidism was newly diagnosed and had lasted under 2 months.

Material for sequencing was blood. This chain joins TRBV5-1 and TRBJ2-6; 7 nucleotides line up with TRBD1. The sequence was collected from a woman under 30 with Graves' hyperthyroidism that later progressed to Graves' ophthalmopathy. The CDR3 region is CASSRGTAVSGANVLTF. CDR3 coding DNA: TGCGCCAGCAGCCGTGGGACAGCAGTCTCTGGGGCCAACGTCCTGACTTTC.